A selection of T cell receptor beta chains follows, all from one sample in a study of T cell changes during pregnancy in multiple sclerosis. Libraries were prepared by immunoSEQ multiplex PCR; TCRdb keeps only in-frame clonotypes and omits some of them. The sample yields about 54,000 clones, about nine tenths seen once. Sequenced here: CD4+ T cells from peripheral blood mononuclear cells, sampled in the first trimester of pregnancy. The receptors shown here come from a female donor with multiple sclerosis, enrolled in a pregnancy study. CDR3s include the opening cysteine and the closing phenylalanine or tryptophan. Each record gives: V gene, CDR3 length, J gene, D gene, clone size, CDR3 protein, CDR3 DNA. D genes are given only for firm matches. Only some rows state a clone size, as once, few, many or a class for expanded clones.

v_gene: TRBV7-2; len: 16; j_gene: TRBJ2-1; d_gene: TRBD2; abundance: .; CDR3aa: CASSTRGLAGNNEQFF; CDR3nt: TGTGCCAGCAGCACCAGAGGGCTAGCGGGTAACAATGAGCAGTTCTTC
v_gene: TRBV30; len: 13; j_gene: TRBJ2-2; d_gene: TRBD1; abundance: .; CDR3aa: CAWSVRGREELFF; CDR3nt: TGTGCCTGGAGTGTGAGGGGGCGCGAGGAGCTGTTTTTT
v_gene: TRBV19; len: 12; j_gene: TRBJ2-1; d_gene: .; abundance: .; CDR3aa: CASSLRIGEQFF; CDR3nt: TGTGCCAGTAGTCTGAGAATCGGTGAGCAGTTCTTC
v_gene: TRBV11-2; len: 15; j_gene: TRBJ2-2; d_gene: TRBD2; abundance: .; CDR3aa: CASSKREGNTGELFF; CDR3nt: TGTGCCAGCAGTAAGCGGGAGGGGAACACCGGGGAGCTGTTTTTT
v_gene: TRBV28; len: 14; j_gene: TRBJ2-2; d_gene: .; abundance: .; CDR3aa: CASSPQGLTGELFF; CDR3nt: TGTGCCAGCAGTCCCCAAGGACTCACCGGGGAGCTGTTTTTT
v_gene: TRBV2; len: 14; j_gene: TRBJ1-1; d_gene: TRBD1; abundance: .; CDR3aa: CASRNRGADTEAFF; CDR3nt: TGTGCCAGCAGGAACAGGGGCGCGGACACTGAAGCTTTCTTT
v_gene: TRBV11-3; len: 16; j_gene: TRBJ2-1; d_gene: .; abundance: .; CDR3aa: CASSLQATGPNNEQFF; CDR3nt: TGTGCCAGCAGCTTACAAGCGACAGGCCCGAACAATGAGCAGTTCTTC
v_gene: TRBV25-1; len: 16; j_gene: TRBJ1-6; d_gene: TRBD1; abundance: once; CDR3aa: CASSELYQGGNSPLHF; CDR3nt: TGTGCCAGCAGTGAATTGTATCAGGGGGGAAATTCACCCCTCCACTTT
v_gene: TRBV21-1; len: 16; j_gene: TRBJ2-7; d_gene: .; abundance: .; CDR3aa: CASSSRMGDGSYEQYF; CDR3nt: TGTGCCAGCAGCTCCCGCATGGGAGACGGCTCCTACGAGCAGTACTTC
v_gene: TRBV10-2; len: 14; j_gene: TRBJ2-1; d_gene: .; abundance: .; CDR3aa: CASKAGPTYNEQFF; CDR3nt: TGCGCCAGCAAGGCGGGCCCAACCTACAATGAGCAGTTCTTC
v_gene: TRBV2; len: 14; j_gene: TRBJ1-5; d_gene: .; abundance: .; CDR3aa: CASSVNRADQPQHF; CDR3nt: TGTGCCAGCAGTGTTAACAGGGCCGATCAGCCCCAGCATTTT
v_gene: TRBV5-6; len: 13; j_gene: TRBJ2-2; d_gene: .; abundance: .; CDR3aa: CASSWGVGGELFF; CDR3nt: TGTGCCAGCAGTTGGGGGGTCGGCGGGGAGCTGTTTTTT
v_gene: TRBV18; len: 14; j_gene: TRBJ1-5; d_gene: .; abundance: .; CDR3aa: CASSHETANQPQHF; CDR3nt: TGTGCCAGCTCACATGAGACAGCAAATCAGCCCCAGCATTTT
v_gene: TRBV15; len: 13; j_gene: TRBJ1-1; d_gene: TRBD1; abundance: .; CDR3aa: CATSRGGDRKAFF; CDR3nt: TGTGCCACCAGCAGAGGGGGGGACAGGAAAGCTTTCTTT
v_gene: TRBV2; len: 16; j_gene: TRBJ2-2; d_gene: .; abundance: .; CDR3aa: CASSEIPGQSAGELFF; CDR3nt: TGTGCCAGCAGTGAAATCCCCGGACAATCGGCCGGGGAGCTGTTTTTT
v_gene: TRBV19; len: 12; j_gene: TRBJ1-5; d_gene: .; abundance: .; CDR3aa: CASSMIGQPQHF; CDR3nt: TGTGCCAGTAGTATGATCGGTCAGCCCCAGCATTTT
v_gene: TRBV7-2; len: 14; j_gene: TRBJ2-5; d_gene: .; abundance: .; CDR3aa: CASSLIPGKETQYF; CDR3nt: TGTGCCAGCAGCTTAATTCCGGGGAAAGAGACCCAGTACTTC
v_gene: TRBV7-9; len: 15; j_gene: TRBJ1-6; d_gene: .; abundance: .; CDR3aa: CASSLGQGINSPLHF; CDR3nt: TGTGCCAGCAGCTTAGGTCAGGGGATCAATTCACCCCTCCACTTT
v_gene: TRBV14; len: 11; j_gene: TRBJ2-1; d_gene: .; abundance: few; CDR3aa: CASSQLDEQFF; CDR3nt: TGTGCCAGCAGCCAGCTAGATGAGCAGTTCTTC
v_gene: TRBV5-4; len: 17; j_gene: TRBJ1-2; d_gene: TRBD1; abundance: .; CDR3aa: CASSPRPDRDGAYGYTF; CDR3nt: TGTGCCAGCAGCCCCCGGCCCGACAGGGACGGGGCCTATGGCTACACCTTC
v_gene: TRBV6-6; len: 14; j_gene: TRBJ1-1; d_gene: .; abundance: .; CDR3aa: CASSSRERNTEAFF; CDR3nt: TGTGCCAGCAGTTCGCGGGAAAGGAACACTGAAGCTTTCTTT
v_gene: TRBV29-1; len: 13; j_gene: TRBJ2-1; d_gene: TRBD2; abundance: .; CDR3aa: CSAGTSSYNEQFF; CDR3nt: TGCAGCGCCGGGACTAGCTCCTACAATGAGCAGTTCTTC
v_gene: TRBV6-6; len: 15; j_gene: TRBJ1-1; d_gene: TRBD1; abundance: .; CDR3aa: CASTLLDRVNTEAFF; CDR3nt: TGTGCCAGCACCCTACTCGACAGGGTGAACACTGAAGCTTTCTTT
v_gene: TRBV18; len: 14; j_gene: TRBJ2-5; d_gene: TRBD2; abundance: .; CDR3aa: CASSPLGGGETQYF; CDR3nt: TGTGCCAGCTCACCATTAGGCGGGGGAGAGACCCAGTACTTC
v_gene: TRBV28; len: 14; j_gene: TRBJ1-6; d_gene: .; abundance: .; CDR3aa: CASSRGGLDSPLHF; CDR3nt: TGTGCCAGCAGTAGGGGGGGTTTGGATTCACCCCTCCACTTT
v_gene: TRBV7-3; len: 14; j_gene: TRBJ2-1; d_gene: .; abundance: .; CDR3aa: CASSLSGAYNEQFF; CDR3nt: TGTGCCAGCAGCCTTAGCGGAGCCTACAATGAGCAGTTCTTC
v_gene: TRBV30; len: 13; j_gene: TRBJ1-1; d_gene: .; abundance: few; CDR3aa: CAWSLTANTEAFF; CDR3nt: TGTGCCTGGAGTCTAACAGCCAACACTGAAGCTTTCTTT
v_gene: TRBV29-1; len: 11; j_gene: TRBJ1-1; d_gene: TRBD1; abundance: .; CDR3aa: CSVTGGTEAFF; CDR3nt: TGCAGCGTTACAGGGGGAACTGAAGCTTTCTTT
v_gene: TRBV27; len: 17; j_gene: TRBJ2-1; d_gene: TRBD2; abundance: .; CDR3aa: CASSLGVRTSRANEQFF; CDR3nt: TGTGCCAGCAGCCTAGGCGTTCGGACTAGCAGGGCCAATGAGCAGTTCTTC
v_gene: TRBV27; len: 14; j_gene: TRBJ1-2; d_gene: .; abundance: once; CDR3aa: CASSLLSLTGGYTF; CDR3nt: TGTGCCAGCAGTTTGCTGAGCTTAACCGGTGGCTACACCTTC
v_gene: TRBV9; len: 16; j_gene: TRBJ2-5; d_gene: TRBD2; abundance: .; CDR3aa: CASSVGGGGTQETQYF; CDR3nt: TGTGCCAGCAGCGTAGGGGGGGGAGGGACCCAAGAGACCCAGTACTTC
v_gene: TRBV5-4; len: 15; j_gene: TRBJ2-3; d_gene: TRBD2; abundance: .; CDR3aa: CASSLGGSGGDTQYF; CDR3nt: TGTGCCAGCAGCTTGGGTGGCAGCGGGGGAGATACGCAGTATTTT
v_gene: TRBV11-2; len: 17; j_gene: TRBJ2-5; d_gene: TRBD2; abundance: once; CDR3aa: CASSLVGLAGGQETQYF; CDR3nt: TGTGCCAGCAGCTTAGTGGGGCTAGCGGGGGGCCAAGAGACCCAGTACTTC
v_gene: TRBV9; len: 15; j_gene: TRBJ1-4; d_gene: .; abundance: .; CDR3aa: CASSVGRASNEKLFF; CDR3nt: TGTGCCAGCAGCGTAGGCAGGGCGTCTAATGAAAAACTGTTTTTT
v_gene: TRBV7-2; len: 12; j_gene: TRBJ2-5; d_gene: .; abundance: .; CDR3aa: CASSVVMETQYF; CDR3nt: TGTGCCAGCAGCGTAGTCATGGAGACCCAGTACTTC
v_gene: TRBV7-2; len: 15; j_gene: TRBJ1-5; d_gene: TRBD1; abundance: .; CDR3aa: CASSRDSLPNQPQHF; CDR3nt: TGTGCCAGCAGCCGGGACAGTCTCCCCAATCAGCCCCAGCATTTT
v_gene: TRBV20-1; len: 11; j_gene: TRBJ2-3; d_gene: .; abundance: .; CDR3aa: CSGYGGDTQYF; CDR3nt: TGCAGTGGGTACGGAGGCGATACGCAGTATTTT
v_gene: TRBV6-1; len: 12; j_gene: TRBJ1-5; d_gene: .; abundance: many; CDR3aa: CASNLSGQPQHF; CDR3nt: TGTGCCAGCAACCTGTCAGGCCAGCCCCAGCATTTT
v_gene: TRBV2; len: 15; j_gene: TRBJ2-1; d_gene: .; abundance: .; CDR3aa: CASSEAGGGYNEQFF; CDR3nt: TGTGCCAGCAGTGAAGCGGGAGGCGGGTACAATGAGCAGTTCTTC
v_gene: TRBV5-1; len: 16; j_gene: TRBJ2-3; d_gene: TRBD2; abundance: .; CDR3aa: CASTTGTSGSTDTQYF; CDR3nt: TGCGCCAGCACCACCGGGACTAGCGGTAGCACAGATACGCAGTATTTT
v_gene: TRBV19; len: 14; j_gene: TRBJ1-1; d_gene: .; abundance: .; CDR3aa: CASSISRTRTEAFF; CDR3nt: TGTGCCAGTAGTATTTCCCGGACTCGGACTGAAGCTTTCTTT
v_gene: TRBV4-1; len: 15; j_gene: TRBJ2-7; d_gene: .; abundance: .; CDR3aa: CASSQWLEGSYEQYF; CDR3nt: TGCGCCAGCAGCCAATGGTTAGAGGGCTCCTACGAGCAGTACTTC
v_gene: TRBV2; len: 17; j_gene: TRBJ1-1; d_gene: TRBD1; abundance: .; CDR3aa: CASSAMGDSLMNTEAFF; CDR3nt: TGTGCCAGCAGTGCCATGGGGGACAGCCTCATGAACACTGAAGCTTTCTTT
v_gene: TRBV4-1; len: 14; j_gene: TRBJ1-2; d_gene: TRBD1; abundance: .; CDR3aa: CASRRQGAVDGYTF; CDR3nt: TGCGCCAGCAGACGACAGGGGGCGGTCGATGGCTACACCTTC
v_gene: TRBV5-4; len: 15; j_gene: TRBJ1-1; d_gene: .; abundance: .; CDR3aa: CASSLEGTRGTEAFF; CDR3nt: TGTGCCAGCAGCTTGGAGGGGACACGAGGCACTGAAGCTTTCTTT
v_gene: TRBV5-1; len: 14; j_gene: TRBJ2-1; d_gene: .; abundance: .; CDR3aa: CASSLGATLNEQFF; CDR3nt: TGCGCCAGCAGCTTGGGTGCTACGTTGAATGAGCAGTTCTTC
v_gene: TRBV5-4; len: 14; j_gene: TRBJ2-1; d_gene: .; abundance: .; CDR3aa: CASSPDSSYNEQFF; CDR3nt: TGTGCCAGCAGCCCCGACAGCTCCTACAATGAGCAGTTCTTC
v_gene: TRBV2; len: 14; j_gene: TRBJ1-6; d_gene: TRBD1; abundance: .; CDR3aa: CASSPQGKNSPLHF; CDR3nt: TGTGCCAGCAGTCCACAGGGGAAGAATTCACCCCTCCACTTT
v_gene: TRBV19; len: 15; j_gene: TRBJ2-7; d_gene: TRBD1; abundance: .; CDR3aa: CASSIGTGRSYEQYF; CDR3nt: TGTGCCAGTAGTATCGGGACAGGCCGTTCATACGAGCAGTACTTC
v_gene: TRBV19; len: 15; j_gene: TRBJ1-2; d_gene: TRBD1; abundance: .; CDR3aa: CASSTPGTGNYGYTF; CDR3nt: TGTGCCAGTAGTACACCAGGGACAGGGAACTATGGCTACACCTTC
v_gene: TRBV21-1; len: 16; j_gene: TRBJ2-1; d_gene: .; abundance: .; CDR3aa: CASSWPERGFYNEQFF; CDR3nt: TGTGCCAGCAGCTGGCCTGAACGGGGGTTCTACAATGAGCAGTTCTTC
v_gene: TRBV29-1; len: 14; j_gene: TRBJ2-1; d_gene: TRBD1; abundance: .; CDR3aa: CSVVGQGNYNEQFF; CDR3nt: TGCAGCGTCGTGGGACAGGGTAACTACAATGAGCAGTTCTTC
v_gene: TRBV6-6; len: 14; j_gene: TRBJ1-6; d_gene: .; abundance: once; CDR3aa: CASSFGSDNSPLHF; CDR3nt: TGTGCCAGCAGTTTCGGTTCCGATAATTCACCCCTCCACTTT